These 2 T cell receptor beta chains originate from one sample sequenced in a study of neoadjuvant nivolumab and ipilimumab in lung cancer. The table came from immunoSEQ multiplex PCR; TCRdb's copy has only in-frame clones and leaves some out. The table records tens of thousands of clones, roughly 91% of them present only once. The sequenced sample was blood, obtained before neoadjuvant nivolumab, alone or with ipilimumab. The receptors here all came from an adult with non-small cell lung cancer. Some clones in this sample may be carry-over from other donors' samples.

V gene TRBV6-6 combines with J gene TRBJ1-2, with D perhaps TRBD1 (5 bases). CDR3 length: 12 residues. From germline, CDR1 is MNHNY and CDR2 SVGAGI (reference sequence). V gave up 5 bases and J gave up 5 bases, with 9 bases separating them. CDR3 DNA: TGTGCCAGCAGTCTACAGGAATATGGCTACACCTTC. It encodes CASSLQEYGYTF.

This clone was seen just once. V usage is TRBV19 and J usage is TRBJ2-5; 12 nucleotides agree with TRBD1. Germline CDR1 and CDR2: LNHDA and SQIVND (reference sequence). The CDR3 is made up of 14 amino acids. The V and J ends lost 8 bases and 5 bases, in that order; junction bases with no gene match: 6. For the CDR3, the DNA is TGTGCCAGTGGGGGACAGGGGGCTGGCGAGACCCAGTACTTC. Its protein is CASGGQGAGETQYF.